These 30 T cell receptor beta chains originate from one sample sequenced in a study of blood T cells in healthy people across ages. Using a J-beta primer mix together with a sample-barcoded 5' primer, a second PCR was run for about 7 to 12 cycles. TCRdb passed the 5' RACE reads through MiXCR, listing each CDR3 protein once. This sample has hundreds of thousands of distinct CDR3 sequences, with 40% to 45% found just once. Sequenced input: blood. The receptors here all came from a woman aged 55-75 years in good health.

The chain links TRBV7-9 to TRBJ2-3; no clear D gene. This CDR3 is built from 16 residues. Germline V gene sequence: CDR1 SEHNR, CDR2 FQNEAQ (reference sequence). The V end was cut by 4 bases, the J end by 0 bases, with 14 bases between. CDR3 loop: CASSSALDGSTDTQYF. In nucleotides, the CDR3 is TGTGCCAGCAGCTCCGCTCTAGACGGTAGCACAGATACGCAGTATTTT.

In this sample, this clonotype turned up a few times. The CDR3 DNA reads TGTGCCAGCAGCTTAGGGGCGGGAGGGCGCGAGCAGTACTTC. Amino acid sequence: CASSLGAGGREQYF. This sequence joins TRBV7-2 and TRBJ2-7; 9 bases are shared with TRBD2. The germline CDR1 and CDR2 sequences are SGHTA and FQGNSA. The CDR3 has 14 amino acids. Germline trimming cut 1 base from V and 6 bases from J; bases unmatched to any gene: 4.

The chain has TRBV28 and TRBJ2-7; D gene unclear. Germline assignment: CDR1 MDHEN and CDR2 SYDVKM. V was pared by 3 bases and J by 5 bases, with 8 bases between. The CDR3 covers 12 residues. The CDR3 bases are TGTGCCAGCAGTTTGTTCATAAACGAGCAGTACTTC. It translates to CASSLFINEQYF.

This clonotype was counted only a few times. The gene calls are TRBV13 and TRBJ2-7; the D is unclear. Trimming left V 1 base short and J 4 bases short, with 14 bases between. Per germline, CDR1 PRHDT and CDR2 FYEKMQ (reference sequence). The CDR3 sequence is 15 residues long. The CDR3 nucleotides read TGTGCCAGCAGCTTAGCGGGCGACCTTGGGTACGAGCAGTACTTC. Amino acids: CASSLAGDLGYEQYF.

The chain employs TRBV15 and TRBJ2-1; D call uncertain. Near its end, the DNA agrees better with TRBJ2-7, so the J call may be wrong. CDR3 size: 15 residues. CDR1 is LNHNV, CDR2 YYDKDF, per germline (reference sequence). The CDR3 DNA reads TGTGCCACCAGCAGAGATCCTGGCTCCTACAATGAGCAGTACTTC. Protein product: CATSRDPGSYNEQYF.

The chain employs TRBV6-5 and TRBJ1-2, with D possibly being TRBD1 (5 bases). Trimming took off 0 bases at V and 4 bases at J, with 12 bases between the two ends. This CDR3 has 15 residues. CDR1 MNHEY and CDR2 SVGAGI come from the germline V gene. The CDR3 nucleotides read TGTGCCAGCAGTTACTCGTCGGACAATGGCTATGGCTACACCTTC. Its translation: CASSYSSDNGYGYTF.

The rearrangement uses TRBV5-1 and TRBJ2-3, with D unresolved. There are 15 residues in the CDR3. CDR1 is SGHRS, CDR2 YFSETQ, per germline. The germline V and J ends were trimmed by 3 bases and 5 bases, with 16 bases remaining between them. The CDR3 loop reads CASSSRSGSGDTQYF. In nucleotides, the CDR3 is TGCGCCAGCAGCTCGAGGTCGGGTTCCGGAGATACGCAGTATTTT. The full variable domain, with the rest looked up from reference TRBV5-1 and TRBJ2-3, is KAGVTQTPRYLIKTRGQQVTLSCSPISGHRSVSWYQQTPGQGLQFLFEYFSETQRNKGNFPGRFSGRQFSNSRSEMNVSTLELGDSALYLCASSSRSGSGDTQYFGPGTRLTVL.

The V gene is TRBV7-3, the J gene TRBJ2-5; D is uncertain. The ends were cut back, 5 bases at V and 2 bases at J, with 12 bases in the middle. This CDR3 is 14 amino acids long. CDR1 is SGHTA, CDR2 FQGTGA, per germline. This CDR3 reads CASSKEGLQETQYF. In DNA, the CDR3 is TGTGCCAGCAGCAAAGAAGGCTTACAAGAGACCCAGTACTTC.

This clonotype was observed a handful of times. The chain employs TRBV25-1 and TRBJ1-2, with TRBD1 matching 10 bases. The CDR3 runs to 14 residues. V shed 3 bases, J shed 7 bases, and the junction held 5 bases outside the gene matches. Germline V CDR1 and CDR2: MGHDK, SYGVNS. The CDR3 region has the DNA TGTGCCAGCAGTGAGGGGACAGGGGTGGCTGGCTACACCTTC. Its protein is CASSEGTGVAGYTF.

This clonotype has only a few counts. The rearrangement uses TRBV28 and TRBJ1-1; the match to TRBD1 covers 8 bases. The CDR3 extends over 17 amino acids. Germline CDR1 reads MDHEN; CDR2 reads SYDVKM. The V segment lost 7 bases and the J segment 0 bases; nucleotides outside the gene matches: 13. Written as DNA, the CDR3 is TGTGCCAGCATCCCCAGCCCCAACAGGGGGATGAACACTGAAGCTTTCTTT. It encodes CASIPSPNRGMNTEAFF.

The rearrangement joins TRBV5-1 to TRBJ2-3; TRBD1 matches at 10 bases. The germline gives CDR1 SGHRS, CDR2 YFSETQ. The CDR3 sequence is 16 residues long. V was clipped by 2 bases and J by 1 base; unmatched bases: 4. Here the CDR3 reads CASSFGTGVRTDTQYF. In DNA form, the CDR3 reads TGCGCCAGCAGCTTTGGGACAGGGGTACGCACAGATACGCAGTATTTT.

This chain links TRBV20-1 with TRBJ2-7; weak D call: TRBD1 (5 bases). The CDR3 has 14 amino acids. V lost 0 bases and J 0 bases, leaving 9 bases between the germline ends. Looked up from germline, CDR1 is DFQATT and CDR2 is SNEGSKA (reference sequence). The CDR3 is CSAREIGDSYEQYF. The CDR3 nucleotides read TGCAGTGCTAGAGAGATAGGGGACTCCTACGAGCAGTACTTC.

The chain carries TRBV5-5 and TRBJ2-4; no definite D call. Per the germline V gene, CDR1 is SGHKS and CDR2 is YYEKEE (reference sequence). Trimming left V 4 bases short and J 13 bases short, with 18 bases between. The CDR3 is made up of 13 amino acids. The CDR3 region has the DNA TGTGCCAGCAGCATACAGAGCTCCTACGCGCAGTACTTC. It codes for CASSIQSSYAQYF.

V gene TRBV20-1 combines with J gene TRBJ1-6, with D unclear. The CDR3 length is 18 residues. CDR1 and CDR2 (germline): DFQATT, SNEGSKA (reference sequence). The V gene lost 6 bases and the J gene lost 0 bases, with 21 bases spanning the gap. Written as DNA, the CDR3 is TGCAGTGCCCCGACGGGAAAGCACCCGAGCTCCTATAATTCACCCCTCCACTTT. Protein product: CSAPTGKHPSSYNSPLHF.

This CDR3 reads CSVVSAGDNEQFF. Here the CDR3 DNA reads TGCAGCGTTGTTTCAGCGGGAGACAATGAGCAGTTCTTC. The gene calls are TRBV29-1 and TRBJ2-1, with 8 bases matching TRBD2. J lost 5 bases, V lost 4 bases, and 4 bases had no gene match. The CDR3 covers 13 residues. Per germline, CDR1 SQVTM and CDR2 ANQGSEA.

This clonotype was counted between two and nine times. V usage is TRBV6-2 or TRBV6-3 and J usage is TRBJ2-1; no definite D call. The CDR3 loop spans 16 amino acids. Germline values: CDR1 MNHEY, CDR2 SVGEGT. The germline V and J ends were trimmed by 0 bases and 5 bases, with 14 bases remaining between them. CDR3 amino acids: CASSYSQSRIDNEQFF. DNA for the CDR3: TGTGCCAGCAGTTACTCGCAATCTCGGATAGACAATGAGCAGTTCTTC.

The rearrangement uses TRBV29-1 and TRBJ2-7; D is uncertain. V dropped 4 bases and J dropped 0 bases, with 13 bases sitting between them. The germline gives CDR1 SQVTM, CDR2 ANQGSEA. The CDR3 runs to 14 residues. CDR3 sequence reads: CSVVERWGSYEQYF. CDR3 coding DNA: TGCAGCGTTGTCGAGCGTTGGGGCTCCTACGAGCAGTACTTC.

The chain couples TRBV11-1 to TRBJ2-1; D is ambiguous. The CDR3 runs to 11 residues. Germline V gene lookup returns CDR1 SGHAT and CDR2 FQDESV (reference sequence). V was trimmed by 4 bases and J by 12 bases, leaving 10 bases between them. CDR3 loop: CASSSLVGQFF. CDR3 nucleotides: TGTGCCAGCAGCTCGCTAGTTGGGCAGTTCTTC.

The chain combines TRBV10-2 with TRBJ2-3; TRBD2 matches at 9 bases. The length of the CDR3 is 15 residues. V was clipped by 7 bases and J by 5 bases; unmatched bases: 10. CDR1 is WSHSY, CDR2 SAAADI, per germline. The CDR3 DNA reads TGCGCCAGCACCGAGCGGGGGGCGCATGGAGATACGCAGTATTTT. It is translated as CASTERGAHGDTQYF.

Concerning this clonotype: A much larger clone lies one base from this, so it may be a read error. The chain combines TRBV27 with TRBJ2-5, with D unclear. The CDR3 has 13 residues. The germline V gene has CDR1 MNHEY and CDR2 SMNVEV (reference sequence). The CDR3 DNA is TGTGCCGGCAGTTTTTCCCACGATCGGACCCAGTACTTC. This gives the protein CAGSFSHDRTQYF.

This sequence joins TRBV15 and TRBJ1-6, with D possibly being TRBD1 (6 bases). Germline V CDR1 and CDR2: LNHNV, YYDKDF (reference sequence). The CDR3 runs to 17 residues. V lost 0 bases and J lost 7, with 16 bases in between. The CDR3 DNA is TGTGCCACCAGCAGAGAAAGTCAGGCAGGGGTGAATTCACCCCTCCACTTT. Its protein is CATSRESQAGVNSPLHF.

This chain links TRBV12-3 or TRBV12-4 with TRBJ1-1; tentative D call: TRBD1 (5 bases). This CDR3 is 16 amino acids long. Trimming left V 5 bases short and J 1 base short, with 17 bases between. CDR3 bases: TGTGCCAGCAGTCCCAGCAGATGGGGCGGGAACACTGAAGCTTTCTTT. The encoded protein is CASSPSRWGGNTEAFF.

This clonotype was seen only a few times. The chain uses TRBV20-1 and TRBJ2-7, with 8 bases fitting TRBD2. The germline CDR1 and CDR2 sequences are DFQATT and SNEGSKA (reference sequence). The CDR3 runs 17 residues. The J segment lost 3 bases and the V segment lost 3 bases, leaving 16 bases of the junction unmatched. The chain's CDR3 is CSASERLESGRYYEQYF. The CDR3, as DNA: TGCAGTGCTAGCGAGAGACTGGAAAGCGGGAGATACTACGAGCAGTACTTC.

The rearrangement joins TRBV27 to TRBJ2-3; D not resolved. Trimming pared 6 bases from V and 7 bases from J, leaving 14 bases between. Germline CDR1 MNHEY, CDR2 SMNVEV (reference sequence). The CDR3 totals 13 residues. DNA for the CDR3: TGTGCCAGCAGCCCCGGGCCCCAGCATACGCAGTATTTT. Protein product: CASSPGPQHTQYF.

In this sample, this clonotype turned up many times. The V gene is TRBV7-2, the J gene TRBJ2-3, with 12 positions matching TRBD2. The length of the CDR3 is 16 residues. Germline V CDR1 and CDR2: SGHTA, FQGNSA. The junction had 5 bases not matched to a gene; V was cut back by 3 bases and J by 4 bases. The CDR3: CASSFSSGGASDTQYF. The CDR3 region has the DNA TGTGCCAGCAGCTTCTCTAGCGGGGGGGCGTCAGATACGCAGTATTTT.

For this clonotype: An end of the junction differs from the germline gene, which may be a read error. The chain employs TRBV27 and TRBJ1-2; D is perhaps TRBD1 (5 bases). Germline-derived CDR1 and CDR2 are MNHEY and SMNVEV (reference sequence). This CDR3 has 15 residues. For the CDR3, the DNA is TGCGCCAGCAGTTTTGGGCAGGGAACTAACTATGGCTACACCTTC. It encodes CASSFGQGTNYGYTF.

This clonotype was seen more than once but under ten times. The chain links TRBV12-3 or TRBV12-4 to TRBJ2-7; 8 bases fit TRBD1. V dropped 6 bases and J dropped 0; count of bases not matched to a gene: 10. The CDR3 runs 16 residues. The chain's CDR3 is CASRKGGTGASYEQYF. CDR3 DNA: TGTGCCAGCAGAAAGGGTGGGACAGGAGCCTCCTACGAGCAGTACTTC.

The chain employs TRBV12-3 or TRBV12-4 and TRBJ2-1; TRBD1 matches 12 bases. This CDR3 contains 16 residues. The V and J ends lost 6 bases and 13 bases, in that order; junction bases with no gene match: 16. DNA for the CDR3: TGTGCCAGCAGATCACCGGGACAGGGGGCGAGAGAGACCCAGTTCTTC. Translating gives CASRSPGQGARETQFF.

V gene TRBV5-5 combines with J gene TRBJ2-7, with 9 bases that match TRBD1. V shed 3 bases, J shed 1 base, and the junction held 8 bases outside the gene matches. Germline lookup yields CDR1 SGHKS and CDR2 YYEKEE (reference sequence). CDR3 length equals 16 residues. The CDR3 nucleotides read TGTGCCAGCAGCTGGGACCGGGACAGGGAGTCCTACGAGCAGTACTTC. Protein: CASSWDRDRESYEQYF.

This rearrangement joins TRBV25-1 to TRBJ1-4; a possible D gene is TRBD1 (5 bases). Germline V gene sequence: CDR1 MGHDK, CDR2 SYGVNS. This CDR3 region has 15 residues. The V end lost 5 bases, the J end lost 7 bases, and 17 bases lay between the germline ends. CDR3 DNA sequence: TGTGCCAGCAGTCCCCCGGGGGTGGGGACTGAAAAACTGTTTTTT. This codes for CASSPPGVGTEKLFF. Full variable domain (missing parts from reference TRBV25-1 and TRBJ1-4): EADIYQTPRYLVIGTGKKITLECSQTMGHDKMYWYQQDPGMELHLIHYSYGVNSTEKGDLSSESTVSRIRTEHFPLTLESARPSHTSQYLCASSPPGVGTEKLFFGSGTQLSVL.